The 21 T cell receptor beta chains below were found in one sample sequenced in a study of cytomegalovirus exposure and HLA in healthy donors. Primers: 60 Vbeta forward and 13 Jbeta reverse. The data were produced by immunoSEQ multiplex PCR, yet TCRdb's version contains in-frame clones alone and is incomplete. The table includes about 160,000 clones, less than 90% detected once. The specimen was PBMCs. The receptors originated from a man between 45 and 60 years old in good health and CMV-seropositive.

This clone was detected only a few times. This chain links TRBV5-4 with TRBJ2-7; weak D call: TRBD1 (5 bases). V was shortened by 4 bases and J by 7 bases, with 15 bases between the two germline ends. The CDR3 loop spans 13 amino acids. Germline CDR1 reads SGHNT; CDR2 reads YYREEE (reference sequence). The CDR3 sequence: CASSSTGPWEQYF. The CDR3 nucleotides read TGTGCCAGCAGCAGTACAGGCCCTTGGGAGCAGTACTTC.

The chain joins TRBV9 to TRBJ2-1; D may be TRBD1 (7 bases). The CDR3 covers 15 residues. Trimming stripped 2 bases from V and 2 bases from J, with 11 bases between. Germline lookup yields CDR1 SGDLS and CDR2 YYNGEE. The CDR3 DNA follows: TGTGCCAGCAGCGTTCAGGGGGGCCCCTACAATGAGCAGTTCTTC. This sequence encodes CASSVQGGPYNEQFF. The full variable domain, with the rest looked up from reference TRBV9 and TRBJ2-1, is DSGVTQTPKHLITATGQRVTLRCSPRSGDLSVYWYQQSLDQGLQFLIQYYNGEERAKGNILERFSAQQFPDLHSELNLSSLELGDSALYFCASSVQGGPYNEQFFGPGTRLTVL.

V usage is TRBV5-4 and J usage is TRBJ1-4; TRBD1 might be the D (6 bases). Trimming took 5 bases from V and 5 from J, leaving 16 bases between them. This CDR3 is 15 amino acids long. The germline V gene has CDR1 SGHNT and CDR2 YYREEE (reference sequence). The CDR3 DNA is TGTGCCAGCAGTCAGGGGCGGGGGGCAAATGAAAAACTGTTTTTT. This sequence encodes CASSQGRGANEKLFF.

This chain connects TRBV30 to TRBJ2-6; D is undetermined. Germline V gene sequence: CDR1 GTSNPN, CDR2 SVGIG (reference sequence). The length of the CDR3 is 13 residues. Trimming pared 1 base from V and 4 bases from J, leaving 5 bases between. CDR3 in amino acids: CAWSASGANVLTF. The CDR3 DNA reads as TGTGCCTGGAGTGCATCAGGGGCCAACGTCCTGACTTTC.

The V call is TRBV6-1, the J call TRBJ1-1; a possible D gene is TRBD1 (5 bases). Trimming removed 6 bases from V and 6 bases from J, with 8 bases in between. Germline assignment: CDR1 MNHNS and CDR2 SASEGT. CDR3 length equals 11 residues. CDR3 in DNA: TGTGCCAGCAGCCGGGGGGCTGAAGCTTTCTTT. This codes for CASSRGAEAFF.

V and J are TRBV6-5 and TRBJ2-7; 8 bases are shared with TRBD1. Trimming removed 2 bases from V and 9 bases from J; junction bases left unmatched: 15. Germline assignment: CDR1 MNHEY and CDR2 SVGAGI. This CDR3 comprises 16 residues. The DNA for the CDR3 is TGTGCCAGCAGTTACGGAGCCGGGACAGGAGTTTTTGGGCAGTACTTC. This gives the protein CASSYGAGTGVFGQYF.

CDR3 in amino acids: CASSRDVSNQPQHF. The DNA for the CDR3 is TGTGCCAGCTCGAGGGATGTGAGCAATCAGCCCCAGCATTTT. V usage is TRBV7-9 and J usage is TRBJ1-5; D call uncertain. Germline CDR1 SEHNR, CDR2 FQNEAQ (reference sequence). The CDR3 contains 14 residues. V dropped 8 bases and J dropped 1 base, with 12 bases sitting between them. The full variable domain, completed using reference TRBV7-9 and TRBJ1-5, is DTGVSQNPRHKITKRGQNVTFRCDPISEHNRLYWYRQTLGQGPEFLTYFQNEAQLEKSRLLSDRFSAERPKGSFSTLEIQRTEQGDSAMYLCASSRDVSNQPQHFGDGTRLSIL.

CDR3 nucleotides: TGTGCCAGCAGCGGCCGGGACATCAATCAGCCCCAGCATTTT. Protein product: CASSGRDINQPQHF. The chain couples TRBV9 to TRBJ1-5; D is perhaps TRBD1 (6 bases). CDR1 is SGDLS and CDR2 is YYNGEE in the germline V gene. V was cut by 3 bases and J by 3 bases, with 10 bases left in between. The CDR3 spans 14 residues.

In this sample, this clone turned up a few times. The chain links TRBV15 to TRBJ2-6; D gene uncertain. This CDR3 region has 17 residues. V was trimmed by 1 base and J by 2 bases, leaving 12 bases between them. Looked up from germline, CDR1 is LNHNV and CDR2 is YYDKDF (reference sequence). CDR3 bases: TGTGCCACCAGCAGAGTTTTTGCGGTGGCTGGGGCCAACGTCCTGACTTTC. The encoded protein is CATSRVFAVAGANVLTF.

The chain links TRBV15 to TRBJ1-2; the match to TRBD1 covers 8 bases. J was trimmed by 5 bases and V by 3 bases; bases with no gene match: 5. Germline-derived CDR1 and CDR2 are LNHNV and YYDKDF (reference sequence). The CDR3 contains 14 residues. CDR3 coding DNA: TGTGCCACCAGCAGGACGGACAGGGAATATGGCTACACCTTC. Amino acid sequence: CATSRTDREYGYTF.

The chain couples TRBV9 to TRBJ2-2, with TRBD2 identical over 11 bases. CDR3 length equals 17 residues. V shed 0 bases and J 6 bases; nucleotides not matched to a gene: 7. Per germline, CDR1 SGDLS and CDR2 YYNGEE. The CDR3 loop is CASSVEFLAGGSGELFF. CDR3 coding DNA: TGTGCCAGCAGCGTAGAGTTCCTAGCGGGGGGATCCGGGGAGCTGTTTTTT.

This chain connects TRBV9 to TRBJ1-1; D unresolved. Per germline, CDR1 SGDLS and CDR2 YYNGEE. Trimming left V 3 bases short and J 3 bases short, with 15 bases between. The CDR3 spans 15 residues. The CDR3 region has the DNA TGTGCCAGCAGCGGCGGCGAAAAGGGAGACACTGAAGCTTTCTTT. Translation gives CASSGGEKGDTEAFF.

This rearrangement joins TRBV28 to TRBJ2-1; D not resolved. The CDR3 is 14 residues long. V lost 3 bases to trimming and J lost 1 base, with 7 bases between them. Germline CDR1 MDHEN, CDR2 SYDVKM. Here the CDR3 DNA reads TGTGCCAGCAGTTTCATGAGTTCCTACAATGAGCAGTTCTTC. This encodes CASSFMSSYNEQFF.

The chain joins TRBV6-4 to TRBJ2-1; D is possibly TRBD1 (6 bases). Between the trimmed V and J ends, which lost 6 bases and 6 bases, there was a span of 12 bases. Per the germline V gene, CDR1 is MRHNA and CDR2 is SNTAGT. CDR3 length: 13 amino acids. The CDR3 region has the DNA TGTGCCAGCAGCTGGGGGCTAGGCAATGAGCAGTTCTTC. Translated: CASSWGLGNEQFF.

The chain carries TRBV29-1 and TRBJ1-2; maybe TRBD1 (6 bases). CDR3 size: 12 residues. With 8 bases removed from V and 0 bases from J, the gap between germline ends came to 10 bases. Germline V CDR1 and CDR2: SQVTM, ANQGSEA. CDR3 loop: CSSDSTNYGYTF. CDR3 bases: TGCAGCTCGGACAGCACTAACTATGGCTACACCTTC. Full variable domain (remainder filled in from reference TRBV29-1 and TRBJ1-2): SAVISQKPSRDICQRGTSLTIQCQVDSQVTMMFWYRQQPGQSLTLIATANQGSEATYESGFVIDKFPISRPNLTFSTLTVSNMSPEDSSIYLCSSDSTNYGYTFGSGTRLTVV.

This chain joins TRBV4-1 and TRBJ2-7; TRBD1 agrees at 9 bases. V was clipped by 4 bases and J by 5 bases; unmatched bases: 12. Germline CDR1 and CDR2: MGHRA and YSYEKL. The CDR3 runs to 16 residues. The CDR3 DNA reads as TGCGCCAGCAGCCCCAGGACAGGGGCCCATTTGGACGAGCAGTACTTC. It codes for CASSPRTGAHLDEQYF.

Here the CDR3 DNA reads TGTGCCAGCAGCCTCGCGGGTGCCACCTACGAGCAGTACTTC. This encodes CASSLAGATYEQYF. The V gene is TRBV28, the J gene TRBJ2-7, with D possibly matching TRBD2 (5 bases). Germline lookup yields CDR1 MDHEN and CDR2 SYDVKM. V dropped 6 bases and J dropped 2 bases, with 14 bases sitting between them. This CDR3 region has 14 residues.

The CDR3 bases are TGTGCCAGCAGCGGGACCGGGACTAGCGACACCACAGATACGCAGTATTTT. Translation gives CASSGTGTSDTTDTQYF. This chain connects TRBV9 to TRBJ2-3, with 10 bases lining up with TRBD2. V lost 3 bases to trimming and J lost 2 bases; unmatched junction nucleotides: 9. This CDR3 has 17 residues. CDR1 SGDLS and CDR2 YYNGEE come from the germline V gene.

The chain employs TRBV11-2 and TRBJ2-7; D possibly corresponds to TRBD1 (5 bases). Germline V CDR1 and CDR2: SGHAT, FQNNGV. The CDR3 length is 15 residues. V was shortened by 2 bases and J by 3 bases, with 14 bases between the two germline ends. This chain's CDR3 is CASSLWAGINYEQYF. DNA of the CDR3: TGTGCCAGCAGCTTATGGGCAGGGATAAACTACGAGCAGTACTTC.

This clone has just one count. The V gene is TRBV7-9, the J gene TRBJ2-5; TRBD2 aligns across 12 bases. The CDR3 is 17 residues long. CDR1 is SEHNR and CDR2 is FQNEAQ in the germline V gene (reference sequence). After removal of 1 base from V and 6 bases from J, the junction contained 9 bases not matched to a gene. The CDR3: CASSLVKGLAGSQTQYF. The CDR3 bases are TGTGCCAGCAGCTTAGTCAAGGGACTAGCGGGTTCCCAGACCCAGTACTTC.

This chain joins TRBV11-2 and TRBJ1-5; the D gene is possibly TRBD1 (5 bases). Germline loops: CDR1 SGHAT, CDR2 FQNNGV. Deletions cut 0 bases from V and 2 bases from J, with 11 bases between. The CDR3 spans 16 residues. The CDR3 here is CASSLEGRVGNQPQHF. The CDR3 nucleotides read TGTGCCAGCAGCTTAGAAGGCAGGGTGGGCAATCAGCCCCAGCATTTT.